The entry that follows covers one TCR beta chain sequence. Antigen specificity is unknown. These data are taken from a study of OX40 agonist ivuxolimab in advanced cancers. On the study more broadly: Mean age approximately 61 years, range roughly 23 to 79; 82.7% male. Study-wide findings and caveats: On average, CD8+ T cells showed a greater number of expanded clones than CD4+. At doses 0.1 to 3.0 mg/kg, CD4+ and CD8+ clones expanded.

Profiled with immunoSEQ multiplex PCR; TCRdb holds only in-frame clones, not every one. The sample contains around 140,000 clones, roughly 91% of which appear only once. Trimming shortened V by 5 bases and J by 0 bases, and 13 bases separated the two germline ends. The CDR3 length is 15 residues. Germline lookup yields CDR1 KGHSY and CDR2 FQNENV. The chain has TRBV16 and TRBJ1-1; no reliable D call. The source was CD4+ or CD8+ T cells sorted from blood, collected in a trial of the OX40 agonist ivuxolimab. This sequence was found in an adult with an advanced solid tumor such as melanoma, head and neck, liver or kidney cancer. CDR3 protein: CASSEPAGVNTEAFF. CDR3 DNA sequence: TGTGCCAGCAGCGAACCGGCGGGTGTGAACACTGAAGCTTTCTTT.